The 11 T cell receptor beta chains listed next were all sequenced from one sample in a study of blood T cell repertoires in COVID-19. The data were produced by immunoSEQ multiplex PCR, yet TCRdb's version contains in-frame clones alone and is incomplete. Of nearly 85,000 clones in the sample, around 80% are singletons; the top ten hold 17%. Sequencing used peripheral blood. The source of these receptors is a woman in her sixties with acute or convalescent COVID-19.

This clone has only one observation. The rearrangement joins TRBV2 to TRBJ1-4; the D is unclear. Germline lookup yields CDR1 SNHLY and CDR2 FYNNEI. Trimming pared 4 bases from V and 4 bases from J, leaving 7 bases between. This CDR3 comprises 13 residues. The CDR3 region has the DNA TGTGCCAGCAGTGTCCAGGTTAATGAAAAACTGTTTTTT. It codes for CASSVQVNEKLFF.

The chain uses TRBV7-2 and TRBJ2-1; TRBD2 matches 11 bases. V was pared by 4 bases and J by 5 bases, with 7 bases of the junction left unmatched. Per germline, CDR1 SGHTA and CDR2 FQGNSA. The length of the CDR3 is 16 residues. This CDR3 reads CASSSVAGGFNNEQFF. The CDR3 DNA follows: TGTGCCAGCAGCTCAGTAGCGGGAGGGTTCAACAATGAGCAGTTCTTC.

This chain uses TRBV2 with TRBJ2-1; D is ambiguous. The V end lost 9 bases, the J end lost 3 bases, and 6 bases lay between the germline ends. The CDR3 contains 11 residues. Germline V gene data show CDR1 as SNHLY and CDR2 as FYNNEI. CDR3 in DNA: TGTGCCAGTTTATACTACAATGAGCAGTTCTTC. This sequence encodes CASLYYNEQFF.

V usage is TRBV28 and J usage is TRBJ1-1; no reliable D call. The CDR3 sequence is 13 residues long. Germline V lookup: CDR1 MDHEN, CDR2 SYDVKM. V dropped 3 bases and J dropped 5 bases, with 10 bases sitting between them. The CDR3 sequence: CASSLERGTEAFF. The CDR3 nucleotides read TGTGCCAGCAGTTTGGAACGCGGGACTGAAGCTTTCTTT. Complete variable domain (other parts from reference TRBV28 and TRBJ1-1): DVKVTQSSRYLVKRTGEKVFLECVQDMDHENMFWYRQDPGLGLRLIYFSYDVKMKEKGDIPEGYSVSREKKERFSLILESASTNQTSMYLCASSLERGTEAFFGQGTRLTVV.

The rearrangement links TRBV5-1 to TRBJ2-7, with a possible D match to TRBD1 (5 bases). This CDR3 contains 14 residues. CDR1 and CDR2 (germline): SGHRS, YFSETQ. Trimming pared 0 bases from V and 6 bases from J, leaving 13 bases between. The DNA of the CDR3 is TGCGCCAGCAGCTTGGAGTACAGGCGGAGCGAGCAGTACTTC. Its protein product is CASSLEYRRSEQYF.

The CDR3 spells CASSFSAAAYEQYF. The DNA for the CDR3 is TGTGCCAGCAGCTTTTCAGCGGCAGCCTACGAGCAGTACTTC. The chain carries TRBV7-8 and TRBJ2-7; weak D call: TRBD2 (5 bases). The CDR3 consists of 14 residues. CDR1 and CDR2 (germline): SGHVS, FQNEAQ. V gave up 3 bases and J gave up 2 bases, with 11 bases separating them.

The chain uses TRBV9 and TRBJ2-1; 9 bases align to TRBD2. Looked up from germline, CDR1 is SGDLS and CDR2 is YYNGEE. The CDR3 is 19 amino acids. J lost 4 bases, V lost 0 bases, and 14 bases had no gene match. The CDR3 is CASSVVETSGPAKYNEQFF. CDR3 in DNA: TGTGCCAGCAGCGTAGTTGAGACTAGCGGACCCGCTAAATACAATGAGCAGTTCTTC. Drawing the rest from reference TRBV9 and TRBJ2-1, the complete variable domain is DSGVTQTPKHLITATGQRVTLRCSPRSGDLSVYWYQQSLDQGLQFLIQYYNGEERAKGNILERFSAQQFPDLHSELNLSSLELGDSALYFCASSVVETSGPAKYNEQFFGPGTRLTVL.

V usage is TRBV2 and J usage is TRBJ2-1; tentative D call: TRBD2 (6 bases). The germline CDR1 and CDR2 sequences are SNHLY and FYNNEI. V was clipped by 7 bases and J by 0 bases, with 13 bases between them. This CDR3 region has 15 residues. CDR3 DNA sequence: TGTGCCAGCAATAGCGGTAGAAGCTCCTACAATGAGCAGTTCTTC. It translates to CASNSGRSSYNEQFF. Combining the CDR3 with reference TRBV2 and TRBJ2-1 gives the whole variable domain EPEVTQTPSHQVTQMGQEVILRCVPISNHLYFYWYRQILGQKVEFLVSFYNNEISEKSEIFDDQFSVERPDGSNFTLKIRSTKLEDSAMYFCASNSGRSSYNEQFFGPGTRLTVL.

Regarding this clone: One end of the junction does not line up with germline, which may come from a read error. V and J are TRBV7-9 and TRBJ2-7; TRBD1 might be the D (7 bases). This CDR3 spans 17 amino acids. Germline-derived CDR1 and CDR2 are SEHNR and FQNEAQ (reference sequence). Here the CDR3 reads CASSFPLGVQGGYEQCF. CDR3 DNA: TGTGCCAGCAGCTTCCCCCTCGGGGTCCAGGGGGGTTACGAGCAGTGCTTC.

The genes are TRBV10-2 and TRBJ2-1, with 7 bases fitting TRBD2. V lost 0 bases, J lost 9 bases, and 8 bases stayed unmatched. In germline, CDR1 is WSHSY, CDR2 SAAADI. The CDR3 runs 15 residues. The CDR3 loop is CASSESRLGRGEQFF. The DNA of the CDR3 is TGCGCCAGCAGTGAGTCACGACTAGGGAGGGGTGAGCAGTTCTTC.

The chain links TRBV7-3 to TRBJ2-5; no definite D call. Trimming stripped 0 bases from V and 3 bases from J, with 8 bases between. Per the germline V gene, CDR1 is SGHTA and CDR2 is FQGTGA. CDR3 length equals 14 residues. Here the CDR3 reads CASSLTGREETQYF. DNA of the CDR3: TGTGCCAGCAGCTTAACGGGCAGAGAAGAGACCCAGTACTTC.